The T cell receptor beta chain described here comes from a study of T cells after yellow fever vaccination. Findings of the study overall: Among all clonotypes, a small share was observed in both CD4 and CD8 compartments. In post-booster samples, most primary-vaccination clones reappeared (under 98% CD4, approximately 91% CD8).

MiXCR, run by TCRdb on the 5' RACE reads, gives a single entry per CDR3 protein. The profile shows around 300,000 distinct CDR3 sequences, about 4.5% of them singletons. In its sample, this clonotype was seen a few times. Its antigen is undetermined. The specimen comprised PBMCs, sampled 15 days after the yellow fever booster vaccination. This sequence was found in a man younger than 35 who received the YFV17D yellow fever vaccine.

CDR3 in amino acids: CASSEPGLAIGELFF. DNA of the CDR3: TGTGCCAGCAGCGAACCGGGACTAGCGATCGGGGAGCTGTTTTTT. The chain employs TRBV4-2 and TRBJ2-2, with 10 bases aligning to TRBD2. The germline CDR1 and CDR2 sequences are LGHNA and YNFKEQ. V gave up 5 bases and J gave up 7 bases; unmatched junction bases: 7. The CDR3 extends over 15 amino acids.